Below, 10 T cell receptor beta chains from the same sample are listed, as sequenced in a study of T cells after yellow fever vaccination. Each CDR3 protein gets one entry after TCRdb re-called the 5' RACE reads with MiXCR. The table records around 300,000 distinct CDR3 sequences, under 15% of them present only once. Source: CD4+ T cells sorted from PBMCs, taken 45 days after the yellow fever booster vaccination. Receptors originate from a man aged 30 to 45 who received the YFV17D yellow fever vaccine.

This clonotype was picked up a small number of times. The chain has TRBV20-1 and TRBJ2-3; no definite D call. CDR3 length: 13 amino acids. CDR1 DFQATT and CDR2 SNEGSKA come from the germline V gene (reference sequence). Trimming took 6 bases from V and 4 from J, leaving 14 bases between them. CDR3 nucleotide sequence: TGCAGTGCCTCCCGTCGTCACGCAGATACGCAGTATTTT. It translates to CSASRRHADTQYF.

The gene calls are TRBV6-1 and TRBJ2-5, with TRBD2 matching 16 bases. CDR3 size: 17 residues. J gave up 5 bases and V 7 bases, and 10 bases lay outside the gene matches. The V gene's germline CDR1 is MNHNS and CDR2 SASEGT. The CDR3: CASITGTSGRVGETQYF. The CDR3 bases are TGTGCCAGCATCACTGGGACTAGCGGGAGGGTCGGCGAGACCCAGTACTTC.

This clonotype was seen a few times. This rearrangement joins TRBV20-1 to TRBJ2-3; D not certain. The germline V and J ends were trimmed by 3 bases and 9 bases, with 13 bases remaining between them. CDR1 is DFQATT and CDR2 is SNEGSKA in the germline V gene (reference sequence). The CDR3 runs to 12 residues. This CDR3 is CSARSSQSTQYF. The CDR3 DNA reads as TGCAGTGCTAGGTCCTCACAGAGCACGCAGTATTTT.

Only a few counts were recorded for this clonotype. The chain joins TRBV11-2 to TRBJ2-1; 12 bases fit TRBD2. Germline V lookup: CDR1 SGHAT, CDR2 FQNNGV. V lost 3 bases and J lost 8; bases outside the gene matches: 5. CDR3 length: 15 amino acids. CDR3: CASSLATSGSYEQFF. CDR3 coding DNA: TGTGCCAGCAGCTTGGCGACTAGCGGGAGCTATGAGCAGTTCTTC.

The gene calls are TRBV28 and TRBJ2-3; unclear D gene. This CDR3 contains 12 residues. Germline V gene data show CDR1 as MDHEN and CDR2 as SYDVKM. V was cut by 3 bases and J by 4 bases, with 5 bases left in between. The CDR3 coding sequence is TGTGCCAGCAGTTTCCCCCCAGATACGCAGTATTTT. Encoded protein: CASSFPPDTQYF. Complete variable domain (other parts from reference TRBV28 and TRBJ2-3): DVKVTQSSRYLVKRTGEKVFLECVQDMDHENMFWYRQDPGLGLRLIYFSYDVKMKEKGDIPEGYSVSREKKERFSLILESASTNQTSMYLCASSFPPDTQYFGPGTRLTVL.

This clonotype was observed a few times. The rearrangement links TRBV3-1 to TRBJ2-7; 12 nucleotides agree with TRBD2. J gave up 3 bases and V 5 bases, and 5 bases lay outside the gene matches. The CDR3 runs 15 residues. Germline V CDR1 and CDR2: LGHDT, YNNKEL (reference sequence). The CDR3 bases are TGTGCCAGCAGCGAACTAGCGGGAGGCCTCTACGAGCAGTACTTC. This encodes CASSELAGGLYEQYF.

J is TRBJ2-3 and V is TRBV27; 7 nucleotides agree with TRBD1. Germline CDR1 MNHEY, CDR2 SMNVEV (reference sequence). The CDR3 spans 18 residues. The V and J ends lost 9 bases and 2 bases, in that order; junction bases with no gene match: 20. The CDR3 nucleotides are TGTGCCAGTAATGACCTTAGGATGGGACAGATTTTCACAGATACGCAGTATTTT. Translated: CASNDLRMGQIFTDTQYF.

DNA of the CDR3: TGTGCCAGCAGTGAAGCGCGGGTAGCGGGAGTCGCTGAGCAGTTCTTC. Protein: CASSEARVAGVAEQFF. The chain combines TRBV2 with TRBJ2-1; TRBD2 matches at 9 bases. Trimming cost V 0 bases and J 9 bases; bases outside gene matches: 9. This CDR3 region has 16 residues. Germline values: CDR1 SNHLY, CDR2 FYNNEI.

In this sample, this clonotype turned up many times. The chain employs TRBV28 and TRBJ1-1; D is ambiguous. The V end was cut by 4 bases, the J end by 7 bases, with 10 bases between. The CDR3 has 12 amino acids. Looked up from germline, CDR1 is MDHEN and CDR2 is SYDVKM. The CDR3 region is CASSWRTVEAFF. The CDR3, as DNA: TGTGCCAGCAGTTGGAGGACGGTTGAAGCTTTCTTT.

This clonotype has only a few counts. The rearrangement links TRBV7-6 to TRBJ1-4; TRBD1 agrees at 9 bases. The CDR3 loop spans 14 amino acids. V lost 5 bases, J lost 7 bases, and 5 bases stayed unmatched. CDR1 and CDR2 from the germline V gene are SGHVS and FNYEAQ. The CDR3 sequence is CASSQGQGGEKLFF. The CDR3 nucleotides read TGTGCCAGCAGCCAGGGACAGGGAGGTGAAAAACTGTTTTTT.